A single sample gave rise to the 2 T cell receptor beta chains below, sequenced in a study of pediatric ulcerative colitis (dated by TCRdb to between 2018 and 2021). During colonoscopy, one to two pinch biopsies were obtained from the rectum for research. The method was the immunoSEQ multiplex PCR assay. TCRdb re-hosts the immuneACCESS table, in-frame sequences only. Its copies lack some clones; in the studies checked, an unresolved V gene accounts for under half of them, and the cause for the rest is not known. The sample table records 20,000 to 25,000 clones; about two thirds of these occur just once. Of the sample, around a sixth falls within the top ten clones. Sequencing was carried out using gut tissue. Receptors were obtained from a boy under 18 with severe ulcerative colitis.

This chain connects TRBV11-2 to TRBJ2-7, with a tentative D call TRBD2 (7 bases). V gave up 6 bases and J gave up 0 bases, with 15 bases separating them. The CDR3 sequence is 15 residues long. The V gene's germline CDR1 is SGHAT and CDR2 FQNNGV. The CDR3 region is CASRPLGGVSYEQYF. CDR3 nucleotides: TGTGCCAGCAGACCCTTAGGGGGGGTCTCCTACGAGCAGTACTTC.

The chain recombines TRBV6-1 with TRBJ2-7, with TRBD1 identical over 8 bases. V was clipped by 7 bases and J by 3 bases; unmatched bases: 8. CDR3 length equals 14 residues. Germline V gives CDR1 MNHNS, CDR2 SASEGT. The CDR3, as DNA: TGTGCCAGCATTCCCGGGACAGGACTCTACGAGCAGTACTTC. This encodes CASIPGTGLYEQYF.